A few counts support the clone carrying this TCR beta chain. This specimen belongs to a study of blood T cell repertoires in COVID-19. Using immunoSEQ multiplex PCR, the repertoire was profiled, and TCRdb retains in-frame clones only, with some absent. Of more than 150,000 clones listed, around nine tenths were seen once; the top ten hold about 0.54%. CDR1 and CDR2 (germline): SGHTA, FQGNSA. CDR3 size: 13 residues. V gave up 5 bases and J gave up 5 bases, with 10 bases separating them. The receptor's source is a man between 45 and 60 years old with acute or convalescent COVID-19. The chain recombines TRBV7-2 with TRBJ1-5, with a tentative D call TRBD1 (5 bases). The sample taken for sequencing was peripheral blood. CDR3 coding DNA: TGTGCCAGCAGCCCTGACAGTGATCAGCCCCAGCATTTT. It encodes CASSPDSDQPQHF.